This is a list of T cell receptor beta chains from one sample in a study of glioma-infiltrating T cells after dendritic cell vaccination. Assay: immunoSEQ multiplex PCR; the TCRdb copy retains only in-frame clones and omits some. The table has around 100,000 clones, roughly 76% seen once. Here the sequenced sample was blood, taken before dendritic cell vaccination. The receptors come from a human donor with glioblastoma. Both conserved end residues are part of each CDR3. The D gene is left open where the match is weak. Size is omitted from some rows. Given values are once, few, many or a class for expanded clones.

>TRBD1|-|TRBJ1-2|TRBV30
TGTGCCTGGAGTGCCGGGGACAGCGGAGGAAAAAACACCTTC
CAWSAGDSGGKNTF
>-|-|TRBJ2-2|TRBV5-4
TGTGCCAGCAGCTTGGCCTCAGGGGCCGGGGAGCTGTTTTTT
CASSLASGAGELFF
>-|-|TRBJ2-3|TRBV5-4
TGTGCCAGCAGCTTGGGGCGAGGGACAGATACGCAGTATTTT
CASSLGRGTDTQYF
>-|-|TRBJ1-1|TRBV5-6
TGTGCCAGCAGCTCTCAGGACAGATCCTTAATGAACACTGAAGCTTTCTTT
CASSSQDRSLMNTEAFF
>TRBD1|-|TRBJ2-1|TRBV6-4
TGTGCCAGCACCCCCGGACAGGGGGGAATCAATGAGCAGTTCTTC
CASTPGQGGINEQFF
>-|once|TRBJ1-1|TRBV30
TGTGCCTGGAGCTTAAGGAGCGACACTGAAGCTTTCTTT
CAWSLRSDTEAFF
>-|-|TRBJ1-4|TRBV4-1
TGCGCCAGCAGCCAAGATAGGAGTTACACGAACCGGGAAAAACTGTTTTTT
CASSQDRSYTNREKLFF
>TRBD1|-|TRBJ2-5|TRBV11-2
TGTGCCAGCAGCTCTATTGGGACAGATCAAGAGACCCAGTACTTC
CASSSIGTDQETQYF
>TRBD1|few|TRBJ2-1|TRBV6-1
TGTGCCAGCACCCCGGGCAGGGGGCTCTACAATGAGCAGTTCTTC
CASTPGRGLYNEQFF
>-|-|TRBJ2-2|TRBV30
TGTGCCGTGACAGCGACGAGGACCGGGGAGCTGTTTTTT
CAVTATRTGELFF
>TRBD1|once|TRBJ2-2|TRBV29-1
TGCAGCGTTAAACTTCCCCCCCGGACAGGGTATTTATTGGCCGGGGAGCTGTTTTTT
CSVKLPPRTGYLLAGELFF
>TRBD1|-|TRBJ1-5|TRBV5-1
TGCGCCAGCAGCCCCGGGACAGGGTATAGCAATCAGCCCCAGCATTTT
CASSPGTGYSNQPQHF
>TRBD1|-|TRBJ2-1|TRBV14
TGTGCCAGACTATCCCTGGACAGGGGGTGGGACAATGAGCAGTTCTTC
CARLSLDRGWDNEQFF
>-|few|TRBJ1-3|TRBV9
TGTGCCAGCAGCCCCCTGGGAGCTTACTCTGGAAACACCATATATTTT
CASSPLGAYSGNTIYF
>-|-|TRBJ2-7|TRBV19
TGTGCCAGTAGTACGACAGGCAACGCCTACGAGCAGTACTTC
CASSTTGNAYEQYF
>TRBD1|-|TRBJ2-7|TRBV4-1
TGCGCCAGCAGCCCTGGGCCCACAGGGGCGGGCGCCTACGAGCAGTACTTC
CASSPGPTGAGAYEQYF
>-|-|TRBJ1-4|TRBV15
TGTGCCACCAGCAGAGATCGACTGAGCTTTGCTAATGAAAAACTGTTTTTT
CATSRDRLSFANEKLFF
>-|-|TRBJ1-5|TRBV30
TGTGCCTGGAGCCCGGGAGCCTATAGCAATCAGCCCCAGCATTTT
CAWSPGAYSNQPQHF
>-|-|TRBJ2-1|TRBV7-8
TGTGCCAGCAGCTTCCACGGTGCGAGGTACAATGAGCAGTTCTTC
CASSFHGARYNEQFF
>TRBD2|-|TRBJ2-3|TRBV19
TGTGCCAGTAGTGCGGTGCCCGCGGGGGGTTGGACAGATACGCAGTATTTT
CASSAVPAGGWTDTQYF
>-|-|TRBJ2-7|TRBV14
TGTGCCAGCAGCCAAGGGCTCAGGGGACACGAGCAGTACTTC
CASSQGLRGHEQYF
>TRBD1|-|TRBJ1-3|TRBV5-1
TGCGCCAGCAGCTTTACGGGACAGGCCCGCTCTGGAAACACCATATATTTT
CASSFTGQARSGNTIYF
>TRBD1|-|TRBJ2-7|TRBV7-2
TGTGCCAGCAGCCGCGGACAGGGTAAAGGATACGAGCAGTACTTC
CASSRGQGKGYEQYF
>TRBD1|-|TRBJ1-2|TRBV6-5
TGTGCCAGCAGTTTCGACAGGGGAGGCTACACCTTC
CASSFDRGGYTF
>-|-|TRBJ1-2|TRBV30
TGTGCCTGGAGAAGGCTTGCCTTCTCAGGCTATGGCTACACCTTC
CAWRRLAFSGYGYTF
>-|-|TRBJ1-3|TRBV5-1
TGCGCCAGCAGCTTGGGTTCGGCTGGAAACACCATATATTTT
CASSLGSAGNTIYF
>-|-|TRBJ2-1|TRBV5-1
TGCGCCAGCAGCTTGACACAGGGCCCCTACAATGAGCAGTTCTTC
CASSLTQGPYNEQFF
>-|-|TRBJ1-1|TRBV6-5
TGTGCCAGCAGGGTACATGGTGCTGAAGCTTTCTTT
CASRVHGAEAFF
>TRBD2|-|TRBJ2-1|TRBV9
TGTGCCAGCAGCTTGTCGGGGGGCTCCTACAATGAGCAGTTCTTC
CASSLSGGSYNEQFF
>TRBD1|once|TRBJ1-1|TRBV29-1
TGCAGCGGGGGACAGGGGAACACTGAAGCTTTCTTT
CSGGQGNTEAFF
>-|-|TRBJ1-2|TRBV19
TGTGCCAGTAGTCCGGGGTTTGGACTCGGCGGGGGCTACACCTTC
CASSPGFGLGGGYTF